This T cell receptor beta chain came from a study of T cells in Graves' hyperthyroidism and ophthalmopathy. Study-wide results and limits: Blood shared most expanded thyroid clonotypes above 0.001.

Amplification of TCR beta CDR3 regions used RNA as the template. During a first-round RT-PCR of the TCR CDR3, the HTBI primer set was used. TCRdb redid the calling of the multiplex PCR reads with MiXCR, one entry per CDR3 protein. Of 600,000 or so distinct CDR3 sequences in the sample, roughly 15% were seen once. The CDR3 totals 19 residues. After removal of 6 bases from V and 0 bases from J, the junction contained 13 bases not matched to a gene. Looked up from germline, CDR1 is ENHRY and CDR2 is SYGVKD. This clonotype was observed a handful of times. What it binds is unknown. The source of this sequence is a woman aged 45-60 years with Graves' ophthalmopathy. Sequenced: blood. The chain joins TRBV10-3 to TRBJ2-3, with TRBD2 matching over 12 bases. CDR3 DNA: TGTGCCATCAGCCACCCTAGCGGGAGGGCCCCCCATAGCACAGATACGCAGTATTTT. Translated, it gives CAISHPSGRAPHSTDTQYF.